This T cell receptor beta chain was observed in a study of OX40 agonist ivuxolimab in advanced cancers. This clone turned up a few times. Generated by immunoSEQ multiplex PCR, the TCRdb table keeps only in-frame clones and is missing some. Of roughly 60,000 clones in the sample, roughly nine tenths were seen once. The TCR was taken from an adult with an advanced solid tumor such as melanoma, head and neck, liver or kidney cancer. This material consisted of CD4+ or CD8+ T cells sorted from blood, taken in a trial of the OX40 agonist ivuxolimab.

The CDR3 reads CASSPGLAGSHEQFF. CDR3 sequence (DNA): TGTGCCAGCAGCCCGGGACTAGCGGGGAGCCATGAGCAGTTCTTC. The genes are TRBV9 and TRBJ2-1, with 13 positions matching TRBD2. Germline CDR1 and CDR2: SGDLS and YYNGEE. The CDR3 totals 15 residues. J lost 8 bases, V lost 4 bases, and 6 bases had no gene match.